This TCR beta chain appears in the sequencing data of a study of Graves' ophthalmopathy and Graves' hyperthyroidism. For donors with ophthalmopathy, the disease showed moderate-to-severe activity, reached CAS ≥3 and NOSPECS ≥4, and had lasted under 3 months. Diagnostic conclusions were grounded in clinical symptoms, serum thyroxine, TRAb, thyroid ultrasound and orbital computed tomography. The study amplified TCR beta CDR3 regions using RNA transcripts. First-round RT-PCR relied on HTBI primers, and a second-round multiplex PCR came next. MiXCR, run by TCRdb on the multiplex PCR reads, gives a single entry per CDR3 protein. The table has about 700,000 distinct CDR3 sequences, 40% seen once. V was cut by 5 bases and J by 0 bases, with 12 bases left in between. The CDR3 is 15 amino acids. Germline CDR1 and CDR2: SEHNR and FQNEAQ (reference sequence).

The specimen sequenced was peripheral blood. The V call is TRBV7-9, the J call TRBJ2-3, with D unresolved. The receptor's source is an adult man with Graves' ophthalmopathy. CDR3 DNA sequence: TGTGCCAGCAGCCAACAGTGGGAAAGCACAGATACGCAGTATTTT. Translation gives CASSQQWESTDTQYF.